The rows below give T cell receptor beta chains drawn from one sample of a study of blood T cell repertoires in COVID-19. Measured with immunoSEQ multiplex PCR; TCRdb has only the in-frame clones, and not every one. The table records roughly 27,000 clones, more than 75% of them present only once. Source material: peripheral blood. The receptors were sampled from a human donor in a cohort sampled during active COVID-19. Both conserved end residues are part of each CDR3. The D gene is left open where the match is weak. Only some rows state a clone size, as once, few, many or a class for expanded clones.

J gene | V gene | clone size | D gene | CDR3 DNA | CDR3 protein
TRBJ2-3 | TRBV5-6 | - | TRBD1 | TGTGCCAGCAGCTTGGGAGGGGGCGCGGTAGATACGCAGTATTTT | CASSLGGGAVDTQYF
TRBJ2-7 | TRBV7-6 | - | TRBD1 | TGTGCCAGCAGCCCCGCCTGCCGGGACAGCGAGTCCTACGAGCAGTACTTC | CASSPACRDSESYEQYF
TRBJ1-2 | TRBV27 | - | TRBD1 | TGTGCCAGCAGTCCCCGGGACAGTTATAACTATGGCTACACCTTC | CASSPRDSYNYGYTF
TRBJ2-5 | TRBV3-1/TRBV3-2 | - | TRBD2 | TGTGCCAGCAGTGGTTTGATAGCGGGGCGTAGAGAGACCCAGTACTTC | CASSGLIAGRRETQYF
TRBJ2-5 | TRBV14 | - | - | TGTGCCAGCAGCCAAGGAGTCCCCTGTGGAGAGACCCAGTACTTC | CASSQGVPCGETQYF
TRBJ1-2 | TRBV5-1 | - | - | TGCGCCAGCAGCTTCCAGGGGAACTATGGCTACACCTTC | CASSFQGNYGYTF
TRBJ2-7 | TRBV5-4 | - | - | TGTGCCAGCAGCTTGGTGGGCAGGTTAGCTGCGGGTGACTACGAGCAGTACTTC | CASSLVGRLAAGDYEQYF
TRBJ1-5 | TRBV6-2/TRBV6-3 | once | TRBD1 | TGTGCCAGCAGCCCCAAACGACAGGGGCCCGGTTATCGCAATCAGCCCCAGCATTTT | CASSPKRQGPGYRNQPQHF
TRBJ1-3 | TRBV4-3 | - | - | TGCGCCAGCAGCCAAGGACCTACAGAACCTGGAAACACCATATATTTT | CASSQGPTEPGNTIYF
TRBJ2-7 | TRBV4-1 | few | TRBD1 | TGCGCCAGCGGACCGGGACAGCAGCCCGAGCAGTACTTC | CASGPGQQPEQYF
TRBJ2-6 | TRBV7-3 | once | - | TGTGCCAGCAGCCCACAGAGCTCTGGGGCCAACGTCCTGACTTTC | CASSPQSSGANVLTF
TRBJ2-7 | TRBV9 | - | TRBD2 | TGTGCCAGCAGCCCCAGCGGGGGTGGGGCCGAGCAGTACTTC | CASSPSGGGAEQYF
TRBJ2-3 | TRBV5-1 | - | TRBD2 | TGCGCCAGCAAGGAAGCGGGGGGCGGCACAGATACGCAGTATTTT | CASKEAGGGTDTQYF
TRBJ1-1 | TRBV11-2 | - | TRBD1 | TGTGCCAGCAGCTTAGCCCAGGCGACAGGGTCTGAAGCTTTCTTT | CASSLAQATGSEAFF
TRBJ2-1 | TRBV25-1 | - | TRBD1 | TGTGCCAGCAGTGGGACAGGGATCTACAATGAGCAGTTCTTC | CASSGTGIYNEQFF